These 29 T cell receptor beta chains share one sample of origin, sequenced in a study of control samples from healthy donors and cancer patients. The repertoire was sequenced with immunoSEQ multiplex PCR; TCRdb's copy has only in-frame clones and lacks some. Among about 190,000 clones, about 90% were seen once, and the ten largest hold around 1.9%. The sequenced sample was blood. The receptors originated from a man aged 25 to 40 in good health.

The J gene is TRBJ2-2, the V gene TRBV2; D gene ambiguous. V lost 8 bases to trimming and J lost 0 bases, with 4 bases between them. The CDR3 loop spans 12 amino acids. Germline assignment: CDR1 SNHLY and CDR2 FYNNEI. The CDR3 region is CASLANTGELFF. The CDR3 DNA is TGTGCCAGCTTGGCGAACACCGGGGAGCTGTTTTTT.

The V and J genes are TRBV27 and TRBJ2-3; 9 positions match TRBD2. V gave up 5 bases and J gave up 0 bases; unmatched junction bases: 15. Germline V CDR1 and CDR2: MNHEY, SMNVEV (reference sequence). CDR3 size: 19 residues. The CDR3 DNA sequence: TGTGCCAGCAGTCCGTCTTTCCCGACTAGCGGTGTTAGCACAGATACGCAGTATTTT. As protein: CASSPSFPTSGVSTDTQYF.

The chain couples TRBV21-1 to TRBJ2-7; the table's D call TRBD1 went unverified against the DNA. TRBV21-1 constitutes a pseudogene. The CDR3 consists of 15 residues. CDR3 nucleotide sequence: TGTGCCAGCAGCAATCCGGGACAGTGCTCCTACGAGCAGTACTTC. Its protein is CASSNPGQCSYEQYF.

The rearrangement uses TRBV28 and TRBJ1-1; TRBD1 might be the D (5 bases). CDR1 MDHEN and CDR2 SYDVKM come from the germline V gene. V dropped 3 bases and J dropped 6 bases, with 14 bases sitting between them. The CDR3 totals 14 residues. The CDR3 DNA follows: TGTGCCAGCAGTTTGGGGGATGCTTTAGCTGAAGCTTTCTTT. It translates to CASSLGDALAEAFF.

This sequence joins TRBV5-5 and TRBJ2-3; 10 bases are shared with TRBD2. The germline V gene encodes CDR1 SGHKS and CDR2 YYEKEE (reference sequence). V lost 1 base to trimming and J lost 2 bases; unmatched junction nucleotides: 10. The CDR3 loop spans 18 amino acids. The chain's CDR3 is CASSLQLAGRAYTDTQYF. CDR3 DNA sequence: TGTGCCAGCAGCTTGCAACTAGCGGGGCGAGCTTACACAGATACGCAGTATTTT.

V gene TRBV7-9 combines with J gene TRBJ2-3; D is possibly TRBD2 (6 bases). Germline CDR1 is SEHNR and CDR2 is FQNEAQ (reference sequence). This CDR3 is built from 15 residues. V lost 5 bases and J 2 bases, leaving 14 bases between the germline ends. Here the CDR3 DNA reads TGTGCCAGCAGCGCGGGACCGCCTCCCACAGATACGCAGTATTTT. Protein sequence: CASSAGPPPTDTQYF.

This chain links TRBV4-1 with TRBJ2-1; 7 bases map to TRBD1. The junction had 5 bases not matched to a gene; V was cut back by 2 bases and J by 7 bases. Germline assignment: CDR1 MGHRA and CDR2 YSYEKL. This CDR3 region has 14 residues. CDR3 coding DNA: TGCGCCAGCAGCCAAAAACGGGACAGTAATGAGCAGTTCTTC. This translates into CASSQKRDSNEQFF.

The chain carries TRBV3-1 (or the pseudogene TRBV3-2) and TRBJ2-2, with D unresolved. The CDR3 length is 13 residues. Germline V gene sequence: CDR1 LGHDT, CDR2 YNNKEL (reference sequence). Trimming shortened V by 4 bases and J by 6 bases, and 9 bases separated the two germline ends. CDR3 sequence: CASSPKSSGELFF. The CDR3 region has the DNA TGTGCCAGCAGCCCTAAATCGTCCGGGGAGCTGTTTTTT.

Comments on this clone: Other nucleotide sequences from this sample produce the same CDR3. The CDR3 region is CASSPGQGNGYTF. CDR3 DNA sequence: TGTGCCAGCTCACCTGGACAGGGGAACGGCTACACCTTC. The chain carries TRBV18 and TRBJ1-2; 9 positions agree with TRBD1. The trim removed 3 bases at V and 8 bases at J, leaving 4 bases unmatched. This CDR3 has 13 amino acids. Germline V lookup: CDR1 KGHSH, CDR2 LQKENI.

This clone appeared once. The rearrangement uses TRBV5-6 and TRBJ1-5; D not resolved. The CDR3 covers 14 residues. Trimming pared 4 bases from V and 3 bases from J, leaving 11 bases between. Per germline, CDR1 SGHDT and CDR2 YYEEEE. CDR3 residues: CASSRRRINQPQHF. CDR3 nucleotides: TGTGCCAGCAGCCGTCGACGGATCAATCAGCCCCAGCATTTT.

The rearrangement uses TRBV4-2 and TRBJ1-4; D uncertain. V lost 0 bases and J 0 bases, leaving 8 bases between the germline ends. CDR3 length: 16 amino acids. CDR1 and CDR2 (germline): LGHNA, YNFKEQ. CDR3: CASSQDLGSTNEKLFF. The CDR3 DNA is TGTGCCAGCAGCCAAGATTTGGGGTCAACTAATGAAAAACTGTTTTTT.

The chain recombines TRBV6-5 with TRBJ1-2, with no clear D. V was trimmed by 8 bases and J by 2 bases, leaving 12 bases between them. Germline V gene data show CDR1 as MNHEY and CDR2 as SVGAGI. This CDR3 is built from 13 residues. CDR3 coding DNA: TGTGCCAGCCTGATGTGGATAAACTATGGCTACACCTTC. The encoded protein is CASLMWINYGYTF.

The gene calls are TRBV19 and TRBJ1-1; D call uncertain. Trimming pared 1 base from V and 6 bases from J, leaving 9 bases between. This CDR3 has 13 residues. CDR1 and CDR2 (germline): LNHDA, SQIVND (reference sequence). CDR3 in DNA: TGTGCCAGTAGTATAGGCTTCCCCGCTGAAGCTTTCTTT. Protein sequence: CASSIGFPAEAFF.

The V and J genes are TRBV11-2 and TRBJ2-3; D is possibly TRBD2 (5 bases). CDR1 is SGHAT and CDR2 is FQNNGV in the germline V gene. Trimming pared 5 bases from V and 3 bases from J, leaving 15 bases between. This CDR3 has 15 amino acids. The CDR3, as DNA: TGTGCCAGCAGCCGCGGTGGAACGGGGACAGATACGCAGTATTTT. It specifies CASSRGGTGTDTQYF.

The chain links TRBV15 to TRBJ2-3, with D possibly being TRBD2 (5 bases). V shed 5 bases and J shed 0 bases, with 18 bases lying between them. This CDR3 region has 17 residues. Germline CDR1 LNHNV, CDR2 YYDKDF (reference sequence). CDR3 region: CATSESRGSPSTDTQYF. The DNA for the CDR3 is TGTGCCACCAGCGAGTCGAGAGGGTCTCCTAGCACAGATACGCAGTATTTT.

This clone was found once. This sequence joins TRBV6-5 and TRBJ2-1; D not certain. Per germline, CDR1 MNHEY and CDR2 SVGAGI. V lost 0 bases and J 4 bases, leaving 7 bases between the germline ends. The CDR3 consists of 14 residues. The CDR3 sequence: CASSYSRSYNEQFF. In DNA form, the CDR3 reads TGTGCCAGCAGTTACTCGCGAAGTTACAATGAGCAGTTCTTC.

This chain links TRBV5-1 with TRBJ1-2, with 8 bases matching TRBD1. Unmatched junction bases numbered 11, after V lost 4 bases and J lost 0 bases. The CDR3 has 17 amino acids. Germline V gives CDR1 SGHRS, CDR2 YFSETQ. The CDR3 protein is CASSQSSQGAANYGYTF. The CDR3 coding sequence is TGCGCCAGCAGCCAGAGTTCTCAGGGGGCCGCTAACTATGGCTACACCTTC.

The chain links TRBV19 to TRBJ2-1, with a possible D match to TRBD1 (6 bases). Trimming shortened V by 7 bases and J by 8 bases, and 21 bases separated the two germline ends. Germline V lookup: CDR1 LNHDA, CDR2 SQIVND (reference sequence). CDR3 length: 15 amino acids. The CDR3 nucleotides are TGTGCCAGTAAGAGTAGGGGGATGGGGTACTATGAGCAGTTCTTC. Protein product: CASKSRGMGYYEQFF.

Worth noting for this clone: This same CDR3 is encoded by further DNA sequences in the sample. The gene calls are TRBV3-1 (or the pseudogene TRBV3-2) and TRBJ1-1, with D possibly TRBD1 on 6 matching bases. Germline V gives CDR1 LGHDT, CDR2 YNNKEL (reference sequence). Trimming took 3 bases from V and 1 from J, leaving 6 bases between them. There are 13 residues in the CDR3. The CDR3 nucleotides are TGTGCCAGCAGCCAGGGACAGAACACTGAAGCTTTCTTT. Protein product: CASSQGQNTEAFF.

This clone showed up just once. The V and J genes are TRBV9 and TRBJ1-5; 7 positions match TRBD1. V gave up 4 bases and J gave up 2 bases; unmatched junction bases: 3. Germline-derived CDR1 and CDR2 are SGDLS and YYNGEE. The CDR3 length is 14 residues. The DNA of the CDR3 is TGTGCCAGCAGCTTAGGACAGGGCAATCAGCCCCAGCATTTT. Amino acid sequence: CASSLGQGNQPQHF.

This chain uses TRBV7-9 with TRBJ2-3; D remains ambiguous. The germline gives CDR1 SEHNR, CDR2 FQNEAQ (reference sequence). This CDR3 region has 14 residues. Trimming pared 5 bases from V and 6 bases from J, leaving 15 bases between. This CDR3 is CASSPVTRADTQYF. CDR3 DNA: TGTGCCAGCAGCCCGGTCACACGGGCGGATACGCAGTATTTT.

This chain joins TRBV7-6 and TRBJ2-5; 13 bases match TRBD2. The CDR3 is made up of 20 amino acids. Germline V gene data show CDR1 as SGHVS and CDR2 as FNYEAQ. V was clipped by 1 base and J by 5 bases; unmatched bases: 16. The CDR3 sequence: CASSLGDGDGLAGDRETQYF. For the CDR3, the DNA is TGTGCCAGCAGCTTAGGGGACGGGGACGGACTAGCGGGGGACAGGGAGACCCAGTACTTC.

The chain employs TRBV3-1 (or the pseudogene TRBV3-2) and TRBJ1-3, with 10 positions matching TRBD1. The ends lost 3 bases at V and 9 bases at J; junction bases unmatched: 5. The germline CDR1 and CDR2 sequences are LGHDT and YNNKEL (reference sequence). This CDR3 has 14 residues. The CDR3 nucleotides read TGTGCCAGCAGCCAGGACGGGACAGGGGTCACCATATATTTT. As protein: CASSQDGTGVTIYF.

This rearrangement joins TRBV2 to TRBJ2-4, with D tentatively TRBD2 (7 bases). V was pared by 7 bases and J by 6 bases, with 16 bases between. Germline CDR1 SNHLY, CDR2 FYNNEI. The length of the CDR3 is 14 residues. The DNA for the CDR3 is TGTGCCAGCACGGACAGAGGGGGGGCAAACATTCAGTACTTC. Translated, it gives CASTDRGGANIQYF.

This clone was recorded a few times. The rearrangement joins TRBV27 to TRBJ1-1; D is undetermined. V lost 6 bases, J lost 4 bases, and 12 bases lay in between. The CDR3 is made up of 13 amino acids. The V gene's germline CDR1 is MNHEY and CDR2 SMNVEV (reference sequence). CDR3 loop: CASSLSGSTEAFF. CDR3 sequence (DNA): TGTGCCAGCAGCCTCTCGGGGAGCACTGAAGCTTTCTTT.

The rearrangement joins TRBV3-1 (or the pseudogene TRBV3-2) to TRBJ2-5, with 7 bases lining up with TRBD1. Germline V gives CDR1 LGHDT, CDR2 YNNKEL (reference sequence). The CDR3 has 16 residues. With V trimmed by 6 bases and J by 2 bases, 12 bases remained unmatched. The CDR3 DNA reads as TGTGCCAGCAGTCCCGGACAGGCCAAAATTCAAGAGACCCAGTACTTC. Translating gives CASSPGQAKIQETQYF.

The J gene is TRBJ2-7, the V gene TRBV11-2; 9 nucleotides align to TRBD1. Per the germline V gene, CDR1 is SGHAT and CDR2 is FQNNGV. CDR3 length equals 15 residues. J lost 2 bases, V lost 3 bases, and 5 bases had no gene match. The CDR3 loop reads CASSFGQGLPYEQYF. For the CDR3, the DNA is TGTGCCAGCAGCTTCGGACAGGGGCTGCCCTACGAGCAGTACTTC. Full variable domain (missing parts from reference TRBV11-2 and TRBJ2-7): EAGVAQSPRYKIIEKRQSVAFWCNPISGHATLYWYQQILGQGPKLLIQFQNNGVVDDSQLPKDRFSAERLKGVDSTLKIQPAKLEDSAVYLCASSFGQGLPYEQYFGPGTRLTVT.

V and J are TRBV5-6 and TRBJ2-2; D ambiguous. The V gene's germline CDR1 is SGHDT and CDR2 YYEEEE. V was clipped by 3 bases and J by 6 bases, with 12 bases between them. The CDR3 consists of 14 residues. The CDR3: CASSYRFGSGELFF. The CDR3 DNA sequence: TGTGCCAGCAGCTATCGGTTTGGGTCCGGGGAGCTGTTTTTT.

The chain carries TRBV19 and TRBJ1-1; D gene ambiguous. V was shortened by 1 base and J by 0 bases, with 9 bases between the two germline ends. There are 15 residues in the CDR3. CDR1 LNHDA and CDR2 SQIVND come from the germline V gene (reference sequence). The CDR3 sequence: CASSIGGPLNTEAFF. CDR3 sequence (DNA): TGTGCCAGTAGTATAGGAGGGCCCCTGAACACTGAAGCTTTCTTT.